The T cell receptor (beta chain) under discussion was sequenced for a study of PD-1 blockade in mismatch repair-deficient tumors. Sequencing was performed with immunoSEQ multiplex PCR; in TCRdb, only in-frame clones are kept and a portion is missing. In the table there are about 120,000 clones, 65% to 80% of which are singletons. Germline V gene lookup returns CDR1 SGDLS and CDR2 YYNGEE. With 0 bases removed from V and 0 bases from J, the gap between germline ends came to 6 bases. The CDR3 spans 15 residues. PCR or immunohistochemistry showed mismatch repair deficiency in every enrolled patient. The sequence came from an adult with mismatch repair-deficient cancer. The material was peripheral blood, obtained 60 weeks after starting pembrolizumab. The chain couples TRBV9 to TRBJ2-2, with D uncertain. This chain's CDR3 is CASSVETTNTGELFF. The CDR3 region has the DNA TGTGCCAGCAGCGTAGAAACAACGAACACCGGGGAGCTGTTTTTT.